This is a list of T cell receptor beta chains from one sample in a study of T-cell reconstitution after alpha-beta-depleted transplantation in children. A single record per CDR3 protein comes from TCRdb applying MiXCR to the PCR reads. The sample lists approximately 590,000 distinct CDR3 sequences, about 10% seen once, with around 4% in the top ten. Here the sequenced sample was PBMCs from the stem cell graft donor, taken from the stem cell graft. These receptors were taken from a human donor who donated a stem cell graft to a child with acute myeloid leukemia. The CDR3 runs from the conserved cysteine through the conserved F or W. D genes are given only for firm matches. Not all rows give a size; the values are once, few, many and, for expanded clones, a class.

TGTGCCAGCAGCTTAGACCCTAGCGGGACGAGCTCCTACAATGAGCAGTTCTTC | CASSLDPSGTSSYNEQFF | TRBV11-2 | TRBD2 | TRBJ2-1 | NA
TGTGCCAGCAGCCCCCAAATGAGGGGACTGGGCAATGAGCAGTTCTTC | CASSPQMRGLGNEQFF | TRBV14 | NA | TRBJ2-1 | NA
TGTGCCTGGAGTGTAACGGGCAGGGATGGCTACACCTTC | CAWSVTGRDGYTF | TRBV30 | NA | TRBJ1-2 | few
TGTGCCAGCAGCCACGGCGTTTCCTCGACAGATACGCAGTATTTT | CASSHGVSSTDTQYF | TRBV14 | NA | TRBJ2-3 | few
TGCAGTGCTACGAAGGGGGGCGGGAACACTGAAGCTTTCTTT | CSATKGGGNTEAFF | TRBV20-1 | NA | TRBJ1-1 | NA
TGTGCCAGCAGGACCTTTAGGGCAGAAGCCAAAAACATTCAGTACTTC | CASRTFRAEAKNIQYF | TRBV27 | NA | TRBJ2-4 | few
TGTGCCTGGATGGCGGGAAGAGAGACCCAGTACTTC | CAWMAGRETQYF | TRBV30 | NA | TRBJ2-5 | few
TGCAGCGTTAAAGGACAGGGGGCGGGAAGTGAGCAGTTCTTC | CSVKGQGAGSEQFF | TRBV29-1 | TRBD1 | TRBJ2-1 | few
TGTGCCACCATAAGGAGTCTCCTCGCGGCCGAGCAGTACTTC | CATIRSLLAAEQYF | TRBV6-2/TRBV6-3 | NA | TRBJ2-7 | few
TGTGCCACCAGCAGAGACCTGACAGGAGACACTGAAGCTTTCTTT | CATSRDLTGDTEAFF | TRBV15 | NA | TRBJ1-1 | NA